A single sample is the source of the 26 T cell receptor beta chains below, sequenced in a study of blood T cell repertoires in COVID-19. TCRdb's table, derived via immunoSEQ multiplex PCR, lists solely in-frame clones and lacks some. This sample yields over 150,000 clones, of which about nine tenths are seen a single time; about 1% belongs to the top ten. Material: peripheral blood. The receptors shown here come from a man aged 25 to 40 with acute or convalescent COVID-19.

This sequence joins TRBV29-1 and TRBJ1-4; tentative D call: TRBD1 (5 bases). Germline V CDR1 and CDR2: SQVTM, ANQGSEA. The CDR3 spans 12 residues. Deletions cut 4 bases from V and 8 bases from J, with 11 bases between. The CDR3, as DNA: TGCAGCGTTGTGGGACTGAGGGAAAAACTGTTTTTT. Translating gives CSVVGLREKLFF.

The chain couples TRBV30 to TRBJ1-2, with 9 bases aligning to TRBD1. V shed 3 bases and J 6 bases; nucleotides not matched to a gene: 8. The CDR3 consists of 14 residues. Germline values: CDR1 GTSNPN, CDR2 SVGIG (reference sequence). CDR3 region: CAWSLTQGADGYTF. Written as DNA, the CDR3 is TGTGCCTGGAGCCTGACACAGGGGGCGGATGGCTACACCTTC.

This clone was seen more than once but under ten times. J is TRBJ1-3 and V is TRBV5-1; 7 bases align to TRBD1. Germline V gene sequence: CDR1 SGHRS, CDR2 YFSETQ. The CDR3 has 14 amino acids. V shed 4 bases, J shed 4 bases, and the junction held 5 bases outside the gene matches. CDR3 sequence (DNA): TGCGCCAGCAGCATACAGGGGATCGGAAACACCATATATTTT. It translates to CASSIQGIGNTIYF.

The CDR3 DNA is TGTGCCTGGAGTGTACGGGTAGTTGGTCAGCCCCAGCATTTT. Its translation is CAWSVRVVGQPQHF. The chain couples TRBV30 to TRBJ1-5, with D unresolved. The germline V gene has CDR1 GTSNPN and CDR2 SVGIG (reference sequence). Trimming left V 0 bases short and J 6 bases short, with 12 bases between. CDR3 length equals 14 residues.

Here the CDR3 DNA reads TGTGCCAGCAGCGCCGGGACAGGGGTTCAGCCCCAGCATTTT. It is translated as CASSAGTGVQPQHF. The genes are TRBV13 and TRBJ1-5, with 10 bases lining up with TRBD1. After removal of 5 bases from V and 6 bases from J, the junction contained 4 bases not matched to a gene. CDR1 is PRHDT and CDR2 is FYEKMQ in the germline V gene (reference sequence). The CDR3 covers 14 residues.

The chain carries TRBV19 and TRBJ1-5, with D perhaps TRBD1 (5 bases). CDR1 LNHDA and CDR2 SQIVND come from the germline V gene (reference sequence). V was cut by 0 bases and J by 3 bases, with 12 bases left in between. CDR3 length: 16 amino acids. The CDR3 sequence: CASSIEGLRFNQPQHF. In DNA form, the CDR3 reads TGTGCCAGTAGTATAGAGGGACTGCGGTTCAATCAGCCCCAGCATTTT.

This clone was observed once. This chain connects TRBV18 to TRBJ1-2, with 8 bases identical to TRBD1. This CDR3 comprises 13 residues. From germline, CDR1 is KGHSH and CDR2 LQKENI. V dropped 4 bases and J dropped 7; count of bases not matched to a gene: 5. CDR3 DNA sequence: TGTGCCAGCTCACTGGACAGGGCTTCTGGCTACACCTTC. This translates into CASSLDRASGYTF. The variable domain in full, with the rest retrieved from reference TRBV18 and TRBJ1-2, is NAGVMQNPRHLVRRRGQEARLRCSPMKGHSHVYWYRQLPEEGLKFMVYLQKENIIDESGMPKERFSAEFPKEGPSILRIQQVVRGDSAAYFCASSLDRASGYTFGSGTRLTVV.

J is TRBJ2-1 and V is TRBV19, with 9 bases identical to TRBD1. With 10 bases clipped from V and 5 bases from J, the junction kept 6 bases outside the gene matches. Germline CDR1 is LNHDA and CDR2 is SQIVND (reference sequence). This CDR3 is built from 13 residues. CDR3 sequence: CANRDRDHNEQFF. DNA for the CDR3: TGTGCCAACCGGGACAGGGACCACAATGAGCAGTTCTTC.

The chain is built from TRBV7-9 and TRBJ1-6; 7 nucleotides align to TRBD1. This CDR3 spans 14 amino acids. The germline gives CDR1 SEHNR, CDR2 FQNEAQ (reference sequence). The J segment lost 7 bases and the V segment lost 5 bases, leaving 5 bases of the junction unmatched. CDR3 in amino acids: CASSGDSNNSPLHF. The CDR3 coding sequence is TGTGCCAGCAGCGGGGACAGTAACAATTCACCCCTCCACTTT.

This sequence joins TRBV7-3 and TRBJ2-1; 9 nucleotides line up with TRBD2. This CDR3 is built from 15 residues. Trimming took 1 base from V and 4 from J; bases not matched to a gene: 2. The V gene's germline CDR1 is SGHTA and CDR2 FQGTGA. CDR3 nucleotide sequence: TGTGCCAGCAGCTTAATGGCGGGAGGGTACAATGAGCAGTTCTTC. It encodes CASSLMAGGYNEQFF.

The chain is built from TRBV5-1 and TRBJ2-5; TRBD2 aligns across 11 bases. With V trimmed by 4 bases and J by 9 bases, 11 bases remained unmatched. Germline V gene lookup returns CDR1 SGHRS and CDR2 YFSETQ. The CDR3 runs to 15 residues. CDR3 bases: TGCGCCAGCAGCCTGACTAGCGGGACCCGCGGGGCCCAGTACTTC. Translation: CASSLTSGTRGAQYF.

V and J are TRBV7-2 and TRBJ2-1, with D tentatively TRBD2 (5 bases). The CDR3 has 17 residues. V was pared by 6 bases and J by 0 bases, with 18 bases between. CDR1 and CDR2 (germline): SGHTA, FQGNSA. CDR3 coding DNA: TGTGCCAGCAGGGGGTCGTTGCGGGCACACTCCTACAATGAGCAGTTCTTC. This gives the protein CASRGSLRAHSYNEQFF.

CDR3 nucleotide sequence: TGTGCCAGCAGTGAAGCGCGCGGGATAATGAACACTGAAGCTTTCTTT. It codes for CASSEARGIMNTEAFF. The chain links TRBV6-1 to TRBJ1-1; D remains unclear. This CDR3 contains 16 residues. The V gene lost 0 bases and the J gene lost 0 bases, with 11 bases spanning the gap. Germline V lookup: CDR1 MNHNS, CDR2 SASEGT.

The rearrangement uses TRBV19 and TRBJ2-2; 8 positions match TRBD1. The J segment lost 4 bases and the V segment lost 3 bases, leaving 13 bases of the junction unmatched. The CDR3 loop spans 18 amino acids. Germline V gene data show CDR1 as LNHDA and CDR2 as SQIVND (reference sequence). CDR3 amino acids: CASSIRRSGGTGTGELFF. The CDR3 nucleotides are TGTGCCAGTAGTATTCGACGCTCAGGGGGCACAGGCACCGGGGAGCTGTTTTTT.

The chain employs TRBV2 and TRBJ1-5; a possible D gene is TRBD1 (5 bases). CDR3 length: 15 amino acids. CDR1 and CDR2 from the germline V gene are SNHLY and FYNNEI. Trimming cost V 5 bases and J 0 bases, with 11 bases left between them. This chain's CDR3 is CASSIRQGSNQPQHF. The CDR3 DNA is TGTGCCAGCAGTATTCGTCAGGGTAGCAATCAGCCCCAGCATTTT.

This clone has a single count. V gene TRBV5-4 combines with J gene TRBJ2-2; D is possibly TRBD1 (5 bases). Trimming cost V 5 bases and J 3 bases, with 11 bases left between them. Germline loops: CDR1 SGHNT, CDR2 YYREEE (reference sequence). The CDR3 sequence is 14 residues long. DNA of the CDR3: TGTGCCAGCAGGAAGACAGATTACACCGGGGAGCTGTTTTTT. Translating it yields CASRKTDYTGELFF. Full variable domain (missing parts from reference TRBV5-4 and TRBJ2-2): ETGVTQSPTHLIKTRGQQVTLRCSSQSGHNTVSWYQQALGQGPQFIFQYYREEENGRGNFPPRFSGLQFPNYSSELNVNALELDDSALYLCASRKTDYTGELFFGEGSRLTVL.

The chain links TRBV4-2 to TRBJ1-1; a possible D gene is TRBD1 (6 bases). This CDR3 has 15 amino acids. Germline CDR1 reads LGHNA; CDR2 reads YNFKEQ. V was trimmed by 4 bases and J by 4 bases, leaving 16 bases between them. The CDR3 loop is CASSPPGDRSTEAFF. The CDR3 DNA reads TGTGCCAGCAGCCCCCCAGGGGATCGGAGCACTGAAGCTTTCTTT.

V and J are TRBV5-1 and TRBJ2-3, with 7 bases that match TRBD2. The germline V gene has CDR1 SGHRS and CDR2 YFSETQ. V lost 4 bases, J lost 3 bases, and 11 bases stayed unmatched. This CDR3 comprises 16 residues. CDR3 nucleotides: TGCGCCAGCAGCCCCGGGACTACTCGACCGACAGATACGCAGTATTTT. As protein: CASSPGTTRPTDTQYF.

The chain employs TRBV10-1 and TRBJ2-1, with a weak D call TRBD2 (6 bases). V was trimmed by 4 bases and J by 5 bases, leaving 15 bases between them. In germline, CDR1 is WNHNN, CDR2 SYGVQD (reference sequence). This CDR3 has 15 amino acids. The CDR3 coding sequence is TGCGCCAGCAGTGGGCCGCGGGAACTCAACAATGAGCAGTTCTTC. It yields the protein CASSGPRELNNEQFF.

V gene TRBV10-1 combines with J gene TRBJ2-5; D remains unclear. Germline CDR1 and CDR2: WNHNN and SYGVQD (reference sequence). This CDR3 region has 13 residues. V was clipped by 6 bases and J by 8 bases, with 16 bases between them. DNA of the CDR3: TGCGCCAGCAGCCTACATCGAACAGAAACCCAGTACTTC. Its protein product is CASSLHRTETQYF.

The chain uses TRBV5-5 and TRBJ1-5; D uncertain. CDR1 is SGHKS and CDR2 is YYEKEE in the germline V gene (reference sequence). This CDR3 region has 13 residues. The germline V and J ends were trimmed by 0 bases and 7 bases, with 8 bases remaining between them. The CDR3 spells CASSLDPLQPQHF. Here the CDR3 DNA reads TGTGCCAGCAGCTTGGATCCGCTACAGCCCCAGCATTTT. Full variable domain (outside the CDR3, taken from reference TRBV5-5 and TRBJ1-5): DAGVTQSPTHLIKTRGQQVTLRCSPISGHKSVSWYQQVLGQGPQFIFQYYEKEERGRGNFPDRFSARQFPNYSSELNVNALLLGDSALYLCASSLDPLQPQHFGDGTRLSIL.

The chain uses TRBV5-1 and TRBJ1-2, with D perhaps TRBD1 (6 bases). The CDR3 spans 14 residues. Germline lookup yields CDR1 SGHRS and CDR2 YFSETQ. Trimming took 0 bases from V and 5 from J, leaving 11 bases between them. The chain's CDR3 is CASSLDRVEYGYTF. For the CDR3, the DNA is TGCGCCAGCAGCTTGGACAGGGTAGAATATGGCTACACCTTC.

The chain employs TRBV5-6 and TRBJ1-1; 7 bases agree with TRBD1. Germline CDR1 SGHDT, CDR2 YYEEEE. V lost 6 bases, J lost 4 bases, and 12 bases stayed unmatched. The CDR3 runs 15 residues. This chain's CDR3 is CASNLWWQGGTEAFF. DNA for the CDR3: TGTGCCAGCAATTTGTGGTGGCAGGGGGGCACTGAAGCTTTCTTT.

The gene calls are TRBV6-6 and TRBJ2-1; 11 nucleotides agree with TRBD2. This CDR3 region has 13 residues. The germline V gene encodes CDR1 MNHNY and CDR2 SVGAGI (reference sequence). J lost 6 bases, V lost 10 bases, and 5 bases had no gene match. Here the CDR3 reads CATLGLAGNEQFF. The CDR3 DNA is TGTGCCACACTTGGACTAGCGGGCAATGAGCAGTTCTTC.

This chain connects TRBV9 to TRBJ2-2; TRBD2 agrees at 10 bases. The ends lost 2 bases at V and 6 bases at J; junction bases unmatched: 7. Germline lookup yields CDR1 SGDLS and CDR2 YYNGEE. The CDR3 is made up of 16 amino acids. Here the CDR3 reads CASSVLIAGGPGELFF. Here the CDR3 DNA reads TGTGCCAGCAGCGTTTTAATAGCGGGGGGCCCCGGGGAGCTGTTTTTT.

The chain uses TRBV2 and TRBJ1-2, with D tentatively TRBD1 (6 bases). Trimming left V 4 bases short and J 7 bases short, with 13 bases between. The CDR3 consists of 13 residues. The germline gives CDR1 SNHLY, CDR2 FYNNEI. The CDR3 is CASSAIRGTGYTF. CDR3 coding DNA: TGTGCCAGCAGTGCTATCAGGGGAACTGGCTACACCTTC.